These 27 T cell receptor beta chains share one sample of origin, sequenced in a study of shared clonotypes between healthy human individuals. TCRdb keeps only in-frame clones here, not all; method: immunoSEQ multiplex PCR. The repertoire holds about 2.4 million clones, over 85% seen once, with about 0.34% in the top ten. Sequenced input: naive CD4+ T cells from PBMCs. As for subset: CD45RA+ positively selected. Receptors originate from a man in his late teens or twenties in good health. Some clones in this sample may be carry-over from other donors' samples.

The CDR3 loop is CASSLLSLAGEQFF. The CDR3 coding sequence is TGTGCCAGCAGCTTACTTTCGCTAGCGGGGGAGCAGTTCTTC. The chain carries TRBV7-3 and TRBJ2-1, with 9 nucleotides matching TRBD2. The length of the CDR3 is 14 residues. Germline CDR1 and CDR2: SGHTA and FQGTGA. The J segment lost 10 bases and the V segment lost 2 bases, leaving 6 bases of the junction unmatched.

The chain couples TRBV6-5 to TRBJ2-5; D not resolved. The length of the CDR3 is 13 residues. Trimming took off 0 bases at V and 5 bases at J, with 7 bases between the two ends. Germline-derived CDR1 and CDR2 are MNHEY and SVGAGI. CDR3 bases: TGTGCCAGCAGTTACTCGACACAGGAGACCCAGTACTTC. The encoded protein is CASSYSTQETQYF.

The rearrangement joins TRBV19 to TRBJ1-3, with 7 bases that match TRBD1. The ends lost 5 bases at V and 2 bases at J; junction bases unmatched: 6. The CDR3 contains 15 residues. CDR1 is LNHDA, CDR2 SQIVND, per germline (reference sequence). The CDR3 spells CASSSRDRAGNTIYF. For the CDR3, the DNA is TGTGCCAGTAGTTCCCGAGACAGGGCTGGAAACACCATATATTTT.

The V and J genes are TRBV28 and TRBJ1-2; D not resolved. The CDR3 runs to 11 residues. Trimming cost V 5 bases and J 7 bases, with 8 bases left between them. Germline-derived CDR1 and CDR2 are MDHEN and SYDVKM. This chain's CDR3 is CASSRGGGYTF. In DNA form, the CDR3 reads TGTGCCAGCAGTCGGGGTGGTGGCTACACCTTC.

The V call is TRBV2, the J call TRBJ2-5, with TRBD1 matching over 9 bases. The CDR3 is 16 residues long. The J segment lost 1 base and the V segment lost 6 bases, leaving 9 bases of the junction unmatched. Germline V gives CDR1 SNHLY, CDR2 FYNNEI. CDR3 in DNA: TGTGCCAGCAGCGTCCGGGACAGGGCCCTCCAAGAGACCCAGTACTTC. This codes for CASSVRDRALQETQYF. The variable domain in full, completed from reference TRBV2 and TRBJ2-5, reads EPEVTQTPSHQVTQMGQEVILRCVPISNHLYFYWYRQILGQKVEFLVSFYNNEISEKSEIFDDQFSVERPDGSNFTLKIRSTKLEDSAMYFCASSVRDRALQETQYFGPGTRLLVL.

CDR3 bases: TGTGCCAGCAGCCCGCAGGGGAGGGCTGGAAACACCATATATTTT. This translates into CASSPQGRAGNTIYF. The J gene is TRBJ1-3, the V gene TRBV11-2, with D perhaps matching TRBD1 (6 bases). Germline V gene sequence: CDR1 SGHAT, CDR2 FQNNGV. The CDR3 contains 15 residues. Deletions cut 5 bases from V and 2 bases from J, with 13 bases between.

The CDR3 loop is CASSLRQSTDTQYF. Here the CDR3 DNA reads TGTGCCAGCAGCTTGAGACAGAGCACAGATACGCAGTATTTT. This chain links TRBV7-6 with TRBJ2-3, with D perhaps TRBD1 (5 bases). Germline assignment: CDR1 SGHVS and CDR2 FNYEAQ. The length of the CDR3 is 14 residues. V dropped 3 bases and J dropped 0 bases, with 7 bases sitting between them.

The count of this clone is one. The CDR3 is CASSFGGYGYTF. The CDR3 DNA reads TGTGCCAGCAGCTTTGGGGGATATGGCTACACCTTC. The gene calls are TRBV7-2 and TRBJ1-2, with D perhaps matching TRBD1 (5 bases). Germline-derived CDR1 and CDR2 are SGHTA and FQGNSA. This CDR3 contains 12 residues. V was shortened by 3 bases and J by 5 bases, with 7 bases between the two germline ends.

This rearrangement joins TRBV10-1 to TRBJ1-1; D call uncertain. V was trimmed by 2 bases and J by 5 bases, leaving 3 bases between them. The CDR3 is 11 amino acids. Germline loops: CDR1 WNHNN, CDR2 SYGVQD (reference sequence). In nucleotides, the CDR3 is TGCGCCAGCAGTGAGGGGACTGAAGCTTTCTTT. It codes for CASSEGTEAFF.

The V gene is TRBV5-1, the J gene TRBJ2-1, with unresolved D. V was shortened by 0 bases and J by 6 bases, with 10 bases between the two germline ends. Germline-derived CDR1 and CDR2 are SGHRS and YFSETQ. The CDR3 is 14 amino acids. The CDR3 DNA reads TGCGCCAGCAGCTTGGTACCCGAGGCCAATGAGCAGTTCTTC. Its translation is CASSLVPEANEQFF.

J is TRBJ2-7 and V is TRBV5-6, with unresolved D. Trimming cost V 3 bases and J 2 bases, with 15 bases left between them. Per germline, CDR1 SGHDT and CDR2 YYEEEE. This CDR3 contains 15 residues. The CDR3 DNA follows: TGTGCCAGCAGCTCCCGGGCTCTCCTTCCCTACGAGCAGTACTTC. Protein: CASSSRALLPYEQYF.

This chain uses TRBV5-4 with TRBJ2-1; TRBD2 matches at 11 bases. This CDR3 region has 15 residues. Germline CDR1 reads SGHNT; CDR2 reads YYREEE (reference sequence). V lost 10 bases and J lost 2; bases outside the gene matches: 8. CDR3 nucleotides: TGTGCCGTCACCCTAGCGGGAGGCCCCTACAATGAGCAGTTCTTC. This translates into CAVTLAGGPYNEQFF. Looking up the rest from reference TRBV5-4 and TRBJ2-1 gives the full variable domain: ETGVTQSPTHLIKTRGQQVTLRCSSQSGHNTVSWYQQALGQGPQFIFQYYREEENGRGNFPPRFSGLQFPNYSSELNVNALELDDSALYLCAVTLAGGPYNEQFFGPGTRLTVL.

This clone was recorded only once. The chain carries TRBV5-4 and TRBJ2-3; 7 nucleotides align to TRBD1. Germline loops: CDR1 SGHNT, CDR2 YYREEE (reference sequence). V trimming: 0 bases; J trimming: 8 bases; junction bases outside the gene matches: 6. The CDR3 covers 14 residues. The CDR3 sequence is CASSLEQGLGTQYF. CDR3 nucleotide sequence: TGTGCCAGCAGCTTGGAACAGGGGCTAGGTACGCAGTATTTT.

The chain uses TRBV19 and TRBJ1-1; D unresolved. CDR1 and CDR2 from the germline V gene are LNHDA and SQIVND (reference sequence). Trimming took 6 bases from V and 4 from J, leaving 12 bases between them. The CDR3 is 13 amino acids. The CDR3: CASSLKWGTEAFF. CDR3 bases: TGTGCCAGTAGCTTGAAATGGGGCACTGAAGCTTTCTTT. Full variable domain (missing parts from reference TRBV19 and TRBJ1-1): DGGITQSPKYLFRKEGQNVTLSCEQNLNHDAMYWYRQDPGQGLRLIYYSQIVNDFQKGDIAEGYSVSREKKESFPLTVTSAQKNPTAFYLCASSLKWGTEAFFGQGTRLTVV.

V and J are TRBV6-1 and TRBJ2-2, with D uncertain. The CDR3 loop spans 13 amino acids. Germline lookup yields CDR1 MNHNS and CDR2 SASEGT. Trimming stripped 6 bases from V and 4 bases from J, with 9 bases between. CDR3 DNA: TGTGCCAGCAGGCCGGTTCCCACCGGGGAGCTGTTTTTT. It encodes CASRPVPTGELFF.

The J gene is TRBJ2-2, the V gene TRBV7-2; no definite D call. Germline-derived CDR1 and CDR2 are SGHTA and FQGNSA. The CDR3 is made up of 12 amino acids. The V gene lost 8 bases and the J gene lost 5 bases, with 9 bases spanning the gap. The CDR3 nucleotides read TGTGCCAGCGACGTAGGGACCGGGGAGCTGTTTTTT. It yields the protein CASDVGTGELFF.

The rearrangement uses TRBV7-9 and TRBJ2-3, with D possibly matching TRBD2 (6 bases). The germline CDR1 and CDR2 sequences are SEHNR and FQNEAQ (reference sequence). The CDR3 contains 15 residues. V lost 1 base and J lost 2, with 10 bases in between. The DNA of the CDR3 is TGTGCCAGCAGCTTAGGCGGGATTCCCACAGATACGCAGTATTTT. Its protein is CASSLGGIPTDTQYF.

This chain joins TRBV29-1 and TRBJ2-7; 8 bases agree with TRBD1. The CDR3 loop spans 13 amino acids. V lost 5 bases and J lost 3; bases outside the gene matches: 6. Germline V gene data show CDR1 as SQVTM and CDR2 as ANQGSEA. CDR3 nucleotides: TGCAGCGTTTCCCCGACAGGGGTCTACGAGCAGTACTTC. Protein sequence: CSVSPTGVYEQYF.

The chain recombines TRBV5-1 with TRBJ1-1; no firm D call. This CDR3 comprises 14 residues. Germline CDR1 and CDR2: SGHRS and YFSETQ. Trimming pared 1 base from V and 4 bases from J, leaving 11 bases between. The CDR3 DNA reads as TGCGCCAGCAGCTTGCTAGCAGGAGGCACTGAAGCTTTCTTT. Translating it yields CASSLLAGGTEAFF.

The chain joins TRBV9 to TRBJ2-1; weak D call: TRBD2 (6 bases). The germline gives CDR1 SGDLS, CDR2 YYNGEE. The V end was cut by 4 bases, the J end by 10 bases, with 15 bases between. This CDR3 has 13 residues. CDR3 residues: CASSPDGGSEQFF. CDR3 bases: TGTGCCAGCAGCCCAGATGGGGGGAGCGAGCAGTTCTTC.

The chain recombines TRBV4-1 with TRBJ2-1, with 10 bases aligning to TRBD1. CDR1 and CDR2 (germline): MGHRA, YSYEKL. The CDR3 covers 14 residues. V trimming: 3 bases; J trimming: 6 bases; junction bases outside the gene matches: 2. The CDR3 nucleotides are TGCGCCAGCAGCCATGGGACAGGGGTCAATGAGCAGTTCTTC. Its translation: CASSHGTGVNEQFF.

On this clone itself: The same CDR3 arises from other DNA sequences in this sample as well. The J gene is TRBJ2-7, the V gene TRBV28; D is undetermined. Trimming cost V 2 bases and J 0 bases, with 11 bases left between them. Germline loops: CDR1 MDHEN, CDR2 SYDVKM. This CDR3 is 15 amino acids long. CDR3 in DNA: TGTGCCAGCAGTTTAGGGCCTCGTCTCTCCTACGAGCAGTACTTC. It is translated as CASSLGPRLSYEQYF.

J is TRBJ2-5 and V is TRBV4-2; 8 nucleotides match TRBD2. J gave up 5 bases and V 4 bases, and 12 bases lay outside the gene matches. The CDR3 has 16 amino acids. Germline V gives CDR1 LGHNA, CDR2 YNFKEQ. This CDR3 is CASSPLIAGPRETQYF. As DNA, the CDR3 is TGTGCCAGCAGCCCCTTAATAGCGGGACCGAGGGAGACCCAGTACTTC.

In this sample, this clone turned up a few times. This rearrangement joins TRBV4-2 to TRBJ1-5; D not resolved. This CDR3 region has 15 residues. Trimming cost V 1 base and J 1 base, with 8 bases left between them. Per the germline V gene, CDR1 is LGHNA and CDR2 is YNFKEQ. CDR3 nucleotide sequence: TGTGCCAGCAGCCAAGCAGGCGGGAGCAATCAGCCCCAGCATTTT. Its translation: CASSQAGGSNQPQHF.

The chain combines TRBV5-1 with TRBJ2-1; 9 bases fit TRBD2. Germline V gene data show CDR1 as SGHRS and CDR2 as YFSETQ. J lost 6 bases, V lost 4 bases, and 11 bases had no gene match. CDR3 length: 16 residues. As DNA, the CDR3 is TGCGCCAGCAGCGTTAGCGGGAGTTTACGGGGCAATGAGCAGTTCTTC. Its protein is CASSVSGSLRGNEQFF.

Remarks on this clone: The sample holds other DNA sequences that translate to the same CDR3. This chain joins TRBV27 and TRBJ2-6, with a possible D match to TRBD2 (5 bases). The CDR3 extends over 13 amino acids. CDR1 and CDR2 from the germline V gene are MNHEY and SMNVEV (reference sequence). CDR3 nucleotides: TGTGCGTCTCGGGGCTCTGGGGCCAACGTCCTGACTTTC. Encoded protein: CASRGSGANVLTF. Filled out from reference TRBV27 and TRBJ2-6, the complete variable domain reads EAQVTQNPRYLITVTGKKLTVTCSQNMNHEYMSWYRQDPGLGLRQIYYSMNVEVTDKGDVPEGYKVSRKEKRNFPLILESPSPNQTSLYFCASRGSGANVLTFGAGSRLTVL.

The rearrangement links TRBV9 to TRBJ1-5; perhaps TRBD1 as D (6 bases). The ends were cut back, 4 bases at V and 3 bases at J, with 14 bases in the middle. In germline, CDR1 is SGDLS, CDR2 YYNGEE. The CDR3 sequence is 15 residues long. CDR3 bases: TGTGCCAGCAGCTCCCCAGGACAGCTCAATCAGCCCCAGCATTTT. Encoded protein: CASSSPGQLNQPQHF.